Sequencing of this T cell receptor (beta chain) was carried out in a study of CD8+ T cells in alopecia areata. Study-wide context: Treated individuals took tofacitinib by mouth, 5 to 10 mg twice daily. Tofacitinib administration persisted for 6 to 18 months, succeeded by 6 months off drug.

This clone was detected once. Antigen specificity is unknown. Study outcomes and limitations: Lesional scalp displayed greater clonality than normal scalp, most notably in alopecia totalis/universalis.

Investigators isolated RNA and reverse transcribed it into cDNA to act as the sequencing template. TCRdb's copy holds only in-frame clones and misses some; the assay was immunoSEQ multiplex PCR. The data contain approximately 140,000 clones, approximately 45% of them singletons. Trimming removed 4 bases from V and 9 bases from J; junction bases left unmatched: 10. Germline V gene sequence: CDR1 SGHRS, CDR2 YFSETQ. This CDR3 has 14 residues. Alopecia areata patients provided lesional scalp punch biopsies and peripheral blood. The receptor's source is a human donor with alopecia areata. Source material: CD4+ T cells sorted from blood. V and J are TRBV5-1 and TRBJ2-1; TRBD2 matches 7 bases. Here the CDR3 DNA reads TGCGCCAGCAGCCAGGAGCGGGACGGCATTGAGCAGTTCTTC. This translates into CASSQERDGIEQFF.